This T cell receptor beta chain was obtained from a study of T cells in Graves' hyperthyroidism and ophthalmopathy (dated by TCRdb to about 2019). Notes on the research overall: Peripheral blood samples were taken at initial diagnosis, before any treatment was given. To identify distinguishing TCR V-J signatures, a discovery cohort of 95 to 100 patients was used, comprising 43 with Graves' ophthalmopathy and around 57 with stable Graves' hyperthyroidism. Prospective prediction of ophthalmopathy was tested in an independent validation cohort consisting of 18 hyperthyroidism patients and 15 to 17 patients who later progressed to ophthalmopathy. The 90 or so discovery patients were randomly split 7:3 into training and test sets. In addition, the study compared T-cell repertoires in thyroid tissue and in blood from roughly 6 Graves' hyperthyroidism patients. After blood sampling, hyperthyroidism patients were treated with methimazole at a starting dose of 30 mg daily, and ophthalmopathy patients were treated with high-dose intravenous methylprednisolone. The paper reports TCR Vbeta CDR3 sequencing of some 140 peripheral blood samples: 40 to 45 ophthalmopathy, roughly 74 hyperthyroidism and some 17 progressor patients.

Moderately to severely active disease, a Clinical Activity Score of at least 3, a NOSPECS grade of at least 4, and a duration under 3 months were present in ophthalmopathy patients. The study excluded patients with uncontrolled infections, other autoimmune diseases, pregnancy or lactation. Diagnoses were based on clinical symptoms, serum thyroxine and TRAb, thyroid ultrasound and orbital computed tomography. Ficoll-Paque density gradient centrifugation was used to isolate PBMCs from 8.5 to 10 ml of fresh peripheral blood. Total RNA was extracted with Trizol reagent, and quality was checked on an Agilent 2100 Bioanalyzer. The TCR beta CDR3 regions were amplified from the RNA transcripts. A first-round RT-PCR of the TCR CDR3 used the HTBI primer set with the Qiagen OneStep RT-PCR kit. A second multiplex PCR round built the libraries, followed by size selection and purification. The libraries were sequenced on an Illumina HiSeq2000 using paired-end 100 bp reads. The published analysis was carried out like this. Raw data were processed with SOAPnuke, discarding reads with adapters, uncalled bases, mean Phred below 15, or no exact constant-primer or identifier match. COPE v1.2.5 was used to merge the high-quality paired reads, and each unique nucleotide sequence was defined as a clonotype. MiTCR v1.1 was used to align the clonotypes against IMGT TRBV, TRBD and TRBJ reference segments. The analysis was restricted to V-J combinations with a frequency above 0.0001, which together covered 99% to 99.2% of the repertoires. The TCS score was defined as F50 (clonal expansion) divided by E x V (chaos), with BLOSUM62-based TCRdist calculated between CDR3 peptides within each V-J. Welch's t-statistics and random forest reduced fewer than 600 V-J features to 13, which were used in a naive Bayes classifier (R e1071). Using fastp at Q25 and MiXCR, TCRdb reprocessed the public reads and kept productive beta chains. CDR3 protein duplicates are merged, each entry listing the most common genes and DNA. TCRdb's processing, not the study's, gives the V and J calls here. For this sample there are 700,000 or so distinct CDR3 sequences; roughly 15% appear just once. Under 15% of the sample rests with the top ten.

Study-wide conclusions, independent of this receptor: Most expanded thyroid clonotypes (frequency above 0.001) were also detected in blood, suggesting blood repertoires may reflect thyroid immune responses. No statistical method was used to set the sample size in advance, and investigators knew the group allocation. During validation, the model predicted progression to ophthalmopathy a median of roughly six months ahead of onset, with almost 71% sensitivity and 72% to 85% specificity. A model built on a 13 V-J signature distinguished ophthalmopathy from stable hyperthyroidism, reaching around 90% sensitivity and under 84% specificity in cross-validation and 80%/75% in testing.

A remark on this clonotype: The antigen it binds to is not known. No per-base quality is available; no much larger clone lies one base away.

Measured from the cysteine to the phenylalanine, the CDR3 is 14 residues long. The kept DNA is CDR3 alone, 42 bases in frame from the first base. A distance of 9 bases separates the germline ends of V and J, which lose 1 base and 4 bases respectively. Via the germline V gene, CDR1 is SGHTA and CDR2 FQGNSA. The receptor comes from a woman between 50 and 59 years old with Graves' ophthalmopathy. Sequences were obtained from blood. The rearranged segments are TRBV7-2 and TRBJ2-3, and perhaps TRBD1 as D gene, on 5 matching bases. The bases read TGTGCCAGCAGCTTAGAGTTCAGGGCAGATACGCAGTATTTT. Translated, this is CASSLEFRADTQYF. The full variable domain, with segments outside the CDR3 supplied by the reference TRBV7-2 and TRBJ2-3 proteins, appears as GAGVSQSPSNKVTEKGKDVELRCDPISGHTALYWYRQSLGQGLEFLIYFQGNSAPDKSGLPSDRFSAERTGGSVSTLTIQRTQQEDSAVYLCASSLEFRADTQYFGPGTRLTVL.